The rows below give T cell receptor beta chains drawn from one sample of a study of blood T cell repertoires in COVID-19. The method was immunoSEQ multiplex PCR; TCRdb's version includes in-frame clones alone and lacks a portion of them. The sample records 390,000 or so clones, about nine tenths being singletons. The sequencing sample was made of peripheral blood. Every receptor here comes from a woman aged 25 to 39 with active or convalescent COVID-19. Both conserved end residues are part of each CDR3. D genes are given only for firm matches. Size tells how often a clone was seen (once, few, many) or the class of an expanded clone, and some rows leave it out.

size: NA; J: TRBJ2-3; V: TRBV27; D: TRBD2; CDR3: CASSLGGTGTSGFGDTQYF; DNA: TGTGCCAGCAGTTTAGGAGGGACCGGGACTAGCGGGTTTGGAGATACGCAGTATTTT
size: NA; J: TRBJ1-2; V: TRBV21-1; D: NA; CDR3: CASSKGWCGGFNYGYTF; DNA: TGTGCCAGCAGCAAAGGGTGGTGTGGGGGCTTTAACTATGGCTACACCTTC
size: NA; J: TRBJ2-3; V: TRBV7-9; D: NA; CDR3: CATSETRGDTQYF; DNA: TGTGCCACCTCCGAAACCAGGGGAGATACGCAGTATTTT
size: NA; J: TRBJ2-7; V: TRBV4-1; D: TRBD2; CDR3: CASSQEAGGVPSYEQYF; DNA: TGCGCCAGCAGCCAAGAGGCGGGGGGAGTCCCTTCCTACGAGCAGTACTTC
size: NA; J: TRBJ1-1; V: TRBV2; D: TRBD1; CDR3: CASSLGQATTEAFF; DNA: TGTGCCAGCAGTTTAGGACAGGCAACAACTGAAGCTTTCTTT
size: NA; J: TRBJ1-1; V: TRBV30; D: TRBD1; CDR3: CAWRFGPQGATEAFF; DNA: TGTGCCTGGAGATTTGGGCCCCAGGGGGCTACTGAAGCTTTCTTT
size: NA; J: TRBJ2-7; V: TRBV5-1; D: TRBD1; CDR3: CASSFRTGTASSYEQYF; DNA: TGCGCCAGCAGCTTCCGGACAGGGACGGCGTCCTCCTACGAGCAGTACTTC
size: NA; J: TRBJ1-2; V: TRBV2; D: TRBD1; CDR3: CASRGQGGDYGYTF; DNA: TGTGCCAGCAGGGGACAAGGGGGCGACTATGGCTACACCTTC
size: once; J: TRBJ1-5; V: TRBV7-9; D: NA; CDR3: CASSHLQGGNQPQHF; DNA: TGTGCCAGCAGCCACTTACAGGGAGGCAATCAGCCCCAGCATTTT
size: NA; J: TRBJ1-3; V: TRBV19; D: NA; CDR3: CASKEGPGNTIYF; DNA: TGTGCCAGTAAGGAGGGGCCTGGAAACACCATATATTTT
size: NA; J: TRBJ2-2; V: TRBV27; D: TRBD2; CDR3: CASSLRGGLPGTGELFF; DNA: TGTGCCAGCAGCCTCCGCGGGGGACTTCCGGGAACCGGGGAGCTGTTTTTT
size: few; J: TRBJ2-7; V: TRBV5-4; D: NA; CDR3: CASSPSLSSYEQYF; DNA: TGTGCCAGCAGCCCCTCCCTGAGCTCCTACGAGCAGTACTTC
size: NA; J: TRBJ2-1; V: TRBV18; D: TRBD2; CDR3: CASSQQSGTAGEQFF; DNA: TGTGCCAGCTCACAGCAAAGCGGGACCGCTGGTGAGCAGTTCTTC
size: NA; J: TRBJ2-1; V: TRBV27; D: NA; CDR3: CASSRTGPYNEQFF; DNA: TGTGCCAGCAGTAGGACTGGACCCTACAATGAGCAGTTCTTC
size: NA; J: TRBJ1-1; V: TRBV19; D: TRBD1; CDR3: CASTRIAPSGTGAPEAFF; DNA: TGTGCCAGTACCCGGATCGCCCCCAGTGGGACAGGGGCCCCTGAAGCTTTCTTT
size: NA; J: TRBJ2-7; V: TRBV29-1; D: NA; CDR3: CSGQQGYEQYF; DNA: TGCAGCGGCCAACAGGGTTACGAGCAGTACTTC